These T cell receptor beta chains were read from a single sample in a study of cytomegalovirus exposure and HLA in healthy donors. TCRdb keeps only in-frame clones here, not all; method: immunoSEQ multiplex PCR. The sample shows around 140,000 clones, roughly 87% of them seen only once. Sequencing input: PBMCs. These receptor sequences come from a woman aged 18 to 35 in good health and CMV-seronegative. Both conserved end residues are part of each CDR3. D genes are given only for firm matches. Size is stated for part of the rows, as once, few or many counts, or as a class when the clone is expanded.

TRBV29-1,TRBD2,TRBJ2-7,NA,CSVVGGNSPSYEQYF,TGCAGCGTTGTGGGGGGGAACAGCCCCTCCTACGAGCAGTACTTC
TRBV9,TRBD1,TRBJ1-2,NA,CASSVAGQGAGGYTF,TGTGCCAGCAGCGTAGCTGGACAGGGGGCGGGCGGCTACACCTTC
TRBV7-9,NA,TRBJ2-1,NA,CASSFLSGEQFF,TGTGCCAGCAGCTTTCTGTCAGGGGAGCAGTTCTTC
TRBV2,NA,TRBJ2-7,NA,CASMTESGGNEQYF,TGTGCCAGCATGACTGAGTCAGGGGGGAACGAGCAGTACTTC
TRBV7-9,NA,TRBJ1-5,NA,CASSREGFNQPQHF,TGTGCCAGCAGCCGGGAAGGATTCAATCAGCCCCAGCATTTT
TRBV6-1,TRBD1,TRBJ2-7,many,CASSENPGTGGEEQYF,TGTGCCAGCAGTGAAAATCCCGGGACAGGGGGTGAAGAGCAGTACTTC
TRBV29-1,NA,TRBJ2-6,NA,CSVESAGPSSGANVLTF,TGCAGCGTTGAGTCGGCAGGGCCCAGCTCTGGGGCCAACGTCCTGACTTTC
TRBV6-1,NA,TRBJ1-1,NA,CASSEYGLAGGTEAFF,TGTGCCAGCAGTGAATATGGTCTGGCAGGAGGCACTGAAGCTTTCTTT
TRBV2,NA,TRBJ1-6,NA,CASRSGGGNSPLHF,TGTGCCAGCAGGTCGGGGGGAGGCAATTCACCCCTCCACTTT
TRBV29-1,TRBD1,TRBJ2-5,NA,CSVETGDETQYF,TGCAGCGTGGAAACAGGGGACGAGACCCAGTACTTC
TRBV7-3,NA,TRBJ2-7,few,CASSPEVSSYEQYF,TGTGCCAGCAGCCCCGAGGTGAGCTCCTACGAGCAGTACTTC
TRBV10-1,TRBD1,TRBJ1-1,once,CASSERQGILNTEAFF,TGCGCCAGCAGTGAAAGACAGGGAATACTGAACACTGAAGCTTTCTTT
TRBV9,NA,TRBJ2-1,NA,CASSVGGASYNEQFF,TGTGCCAGCAGCGTAGGGGGAGCCTCCTACAATGAGCAGTTCTTC
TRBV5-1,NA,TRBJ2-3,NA,CASIRSPGTDTQYF,TGCGCCAGCATACGTAGCCCGGGCACAGATACGCAGTATTTT
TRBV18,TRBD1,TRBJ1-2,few,CASSPEQDRDYGYTF,TGTGCCAGCTCACCCGAACAGGACAGGGACTATGGCTACACCTTC
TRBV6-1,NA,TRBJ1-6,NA,CASSDFGQPNSPLHF,TGTGCCAGCAGTGATTTCGGACAGCCTAATTCACCCCTCCACTTT
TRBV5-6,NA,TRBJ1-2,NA,CASSLVSDYGYTF,TGTGCCAGCAGCTTGGTTAGCGACTATGGCTACACCTTC
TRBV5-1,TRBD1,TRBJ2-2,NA,CASSSTGVNTGELFF,TGCGCCAGCAGCTCGACAGGGGTGAACACCGGGGAGCTGTTTTTT
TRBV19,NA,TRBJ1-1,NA,CASSMGGNTEAFF,TGTGCCAGTAGTATGGGGGGGAACACTGAAGCTTTCTTT
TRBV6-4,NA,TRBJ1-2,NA,CASSSRPGQYYGYTF,TGTGCCAGCTCCAGCCGACCCGGACAGTACTATGGCTACACCTTC
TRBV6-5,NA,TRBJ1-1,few,CASSYGPEAFF,TGTGCCAGCAGTTACGGGCCTGAAGCTTTCTTT
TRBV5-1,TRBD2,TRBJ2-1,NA,CASSHSLADYNEQFF,TGCGCCAGCAGCCATAGTCTAGCGGACTACAATGAGCAGTTCTTC
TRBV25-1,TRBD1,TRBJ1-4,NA,CASSGTGGREKLFF,TGTGCCAGCAGTGGTACAGGGGGTCGTGAAAAACTGTTTTTT
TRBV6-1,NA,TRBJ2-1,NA,CASSAASVEQFF,TGTGCCAGCAGTGCTGCTAGCGTTGAGCAGTTCTTC
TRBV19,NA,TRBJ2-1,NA,CASSIGGGYNEQFF,TGTGCCAGTAGTATAGGAGGGGGCTACAATGAGCAGTTCTTC
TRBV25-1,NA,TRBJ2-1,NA,CASSRPGADNEQFF,TGTGCCAGCAGCAGACCGGGAGCCGACAACGAGCAGTTCTTC
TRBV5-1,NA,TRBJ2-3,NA,CASSLVGRDTDTQYF,TGCGCCAGCAGCCTCGTCGGGAGAGACACAGATACGCAGTATTTT
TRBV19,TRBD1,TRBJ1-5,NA,CASSITGTGRELQHF,TGTGCCAGTAGCATTACCGGGACAGGGCGGGAGTTACAGCATTTT
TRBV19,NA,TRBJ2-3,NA,CASKAGISSTDTQYF,TGTGCCAGTAAGGCAGGGATCTCTAGCACAGATACGCAGTATTTT
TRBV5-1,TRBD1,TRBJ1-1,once,CASSPQGGTEAFF,TGCGCCAGCAGCCCACAGGGGGGTACTGAAGCTTTCTTT
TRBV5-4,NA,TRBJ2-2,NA,CASSFGGRGNTGELFF,TGTGCCAGCAGCTTCGGGGGGCGGGGGAACACCGGGGAGCTGTTTTTT
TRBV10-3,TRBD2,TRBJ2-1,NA,CAIMVAGGPRHEQFF,TGTGCCATCATGGTGGCGGGGGGGCCTCGGCATGAGCAGTTCTTC
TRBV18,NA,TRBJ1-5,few,CASSPAGGNQPQHF,TGTGCCAGCTCACCCGCAGGGGGCAATCAGCCCCAGCATTTT
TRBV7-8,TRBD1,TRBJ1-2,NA,CASSLATWTGGLGYTF,TGTGCCAGCAGCTTAGCGACGTGGACAGGGGGCCTTGGCTACACCTTC
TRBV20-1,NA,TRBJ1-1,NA,CSAPLYTEAFF,TGCAGTGCTCCCCTGTACACTGAAGCTTTCTTT
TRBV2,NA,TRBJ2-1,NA,CASQRDGSSYNEQFF,TGTGCCAGTCAACGTGACGGGAGCTCCTACAATGAGCAGTTCTTC
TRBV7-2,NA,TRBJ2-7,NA,CASNQMTGHPYEQYF,TGTGCCAGCAACCAGATGACAGGACACCCCTACGAGCAGTACTTC
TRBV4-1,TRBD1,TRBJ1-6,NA,CASSQGYKGAANSPLHF,TGCGCCAGCAGCCAAGGGTATAAGGGGGCGGCTAATTCACCCCTCCACTTT
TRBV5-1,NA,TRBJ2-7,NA,CASSLFSGMYEQYF,TGCGCCAGCAGCTTATTTTCAGGGATGTACGAGCAGTACTTC
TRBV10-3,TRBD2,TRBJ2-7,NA,CAISPRGGLAREVYEQYF,TGTGCCATCAGTCCCCGAGGGGGACTAGCGCGGGAGGTCTACGAGCAGTACTTC
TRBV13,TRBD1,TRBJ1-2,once,CASSIQGANYGYTF,TGTGCCAGCAGCATCCAGGGGGCTAACTATGGCTACACCTTC
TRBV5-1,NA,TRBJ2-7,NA,CASSLVRGTGPDEQYF,TGCGCCAGCAGCCTGGTACGGGGAACCGGCCCCGACGAGCAGTACTTC
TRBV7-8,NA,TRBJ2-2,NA,CASSPPATRNTGELFF,TGTGCCAGCAGCCCCCCCGCGACTAGGAACACCGGGGAGCTGTTTTTT
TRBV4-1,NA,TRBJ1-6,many,CASRPLEGGPLHF,TGCGCCAGCAGACCACTGGAAGGAGGACCCCTCCACTTT
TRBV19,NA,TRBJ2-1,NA,CASIGVGWNEQFF,TGTGCCAGTATAGGGGTAGGGTGGAATGAGCAGTTCTTC
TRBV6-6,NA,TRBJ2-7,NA,CASSYGAGLNEQYF,TGTGCCAGCAGTTACGGTGCAGGACTCAACGAGCAGTACTTC
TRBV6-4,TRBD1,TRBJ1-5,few,CASSDSNSGQGHQPQHF,TGTGCCAGCAGTGACTCGAATTCGGGACAGGGACATCAGCCCCAGCATTTT
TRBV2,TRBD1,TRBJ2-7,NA,CASSADRERLREQYF,TGTGCCAGCAGCGCCGACAGGGAGAGATTACGCGAGCAGTACTTC
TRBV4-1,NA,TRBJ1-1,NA,CASSQTQGNTEAFF,TGCGCCAGCAGCCAAACACAGGGGAACACTGAAGCTTTCTTT
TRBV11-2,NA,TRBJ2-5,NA,CASSLDRGTQYF,TGTGCCAGCAGCTTAGATCGGGGGACCCAGTACTTC
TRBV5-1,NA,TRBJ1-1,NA,CASSLVVYGATEAFF,TGCGCCAGCAGCTTGGTGGTGTATGGGGCCACTGAAGCTTTCTTT
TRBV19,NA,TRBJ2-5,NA,CASSSNRDWETQYF,TGTGCCAGTAGTTCTAACAGGGATTGGGAGACCCAGTACTTC
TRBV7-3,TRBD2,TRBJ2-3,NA,CASSLSGAGGRPWTQYF,TGTGCCAGCAGCTTATCTGGGGCGGGGGGCCGCCCTTGGACGCAGTATTTT
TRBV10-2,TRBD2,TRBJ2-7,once,CASSELTGGSYEQYF,TGCGCCAGCAGTGAGCTGACGGGGGGGAGTTACGAGCAGTACTTC
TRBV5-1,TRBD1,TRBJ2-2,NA,CASSLIRVRGPGELFF,TGCGCCAGCAGCTTGATCAGGGTGAGGGGGCCCGGGGAGCTGTTTTTT
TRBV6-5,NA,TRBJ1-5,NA,CASRNFGGPQHF,TGTGCCAGCAGAAACTTCGGGGGGCCCCAGCATTTT
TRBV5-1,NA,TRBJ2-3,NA,CASSSQDHTDTQYF,TGCGCCAGCAGCTCACAGGACCACACAGATACGCAGTATTTT
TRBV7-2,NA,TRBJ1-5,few,CASSLVAGDQPQHF,TGTGCCAGCAGCTTAGTGGCAGGGGATCAGCCCCAGCATTTT
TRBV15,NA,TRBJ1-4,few,CATSRGGATNEKLFF,TGTGCCACCAGCAGGGGAGGAGCAACTAATGAAAAACTGTTTTTT
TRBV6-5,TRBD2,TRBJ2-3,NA,CASRSGGATTDTQYF,TGTGCCAGCAGAAGCGGGGGGGCTACCACAGATACGCAGTATTTT